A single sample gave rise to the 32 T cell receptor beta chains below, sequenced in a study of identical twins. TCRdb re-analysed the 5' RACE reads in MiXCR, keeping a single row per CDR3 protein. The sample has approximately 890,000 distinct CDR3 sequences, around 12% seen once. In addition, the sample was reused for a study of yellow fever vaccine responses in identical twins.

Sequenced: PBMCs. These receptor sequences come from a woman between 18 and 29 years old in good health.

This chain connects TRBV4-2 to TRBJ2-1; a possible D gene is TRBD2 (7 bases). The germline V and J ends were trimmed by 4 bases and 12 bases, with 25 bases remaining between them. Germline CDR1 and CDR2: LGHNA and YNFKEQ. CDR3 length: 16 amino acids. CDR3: CASSLSGGGQVAGQFF. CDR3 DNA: TGTGCCAGCAGCCTCTCGGGCGGGGGCCAGGTCGCGGGGCAGTTCTTC.

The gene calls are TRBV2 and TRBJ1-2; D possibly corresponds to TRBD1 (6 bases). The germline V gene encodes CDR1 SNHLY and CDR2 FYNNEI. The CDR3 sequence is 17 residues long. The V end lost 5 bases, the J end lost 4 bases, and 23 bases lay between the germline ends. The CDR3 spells CASSRSAGAGVSYGYTF. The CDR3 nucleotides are TGTGCCAGCAGTCGATCGGCAGGGGCTGGGGTTAGCTATGGCTACACCTTC.

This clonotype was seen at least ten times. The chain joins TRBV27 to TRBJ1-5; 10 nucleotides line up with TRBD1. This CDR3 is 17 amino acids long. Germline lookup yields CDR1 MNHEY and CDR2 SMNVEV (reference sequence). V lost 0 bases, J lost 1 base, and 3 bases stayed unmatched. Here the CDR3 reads CASSLSSGQGSNQPQHF. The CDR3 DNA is TGTGCCAGCAGTTTATCGTCGGGACAGGGGAGCAATCAGCCCCAGCATTTT.

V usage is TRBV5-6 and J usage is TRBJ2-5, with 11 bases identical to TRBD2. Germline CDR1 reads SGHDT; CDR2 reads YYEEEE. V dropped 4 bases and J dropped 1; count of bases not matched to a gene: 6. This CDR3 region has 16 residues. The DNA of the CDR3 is TGTGCCAGCAGCAGCCGACTAGCGGGGACCCAAGAGACCCAGTACTTC. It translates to CASSSRLAGTQETQYF.

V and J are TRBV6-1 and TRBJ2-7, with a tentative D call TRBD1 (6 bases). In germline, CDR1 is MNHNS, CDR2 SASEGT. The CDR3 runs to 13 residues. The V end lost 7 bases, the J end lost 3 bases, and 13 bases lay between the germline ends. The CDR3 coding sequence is TGTGCCAGCAATCCGGGACATGGCTACGAGCAGTACGTC. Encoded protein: CASNPGHGYEQYV.

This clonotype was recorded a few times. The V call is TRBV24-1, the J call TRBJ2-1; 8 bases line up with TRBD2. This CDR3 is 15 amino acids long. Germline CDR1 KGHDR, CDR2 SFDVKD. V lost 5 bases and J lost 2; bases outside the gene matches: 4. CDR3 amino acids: CATSVRGGTYNEQFF. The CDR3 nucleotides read TGTGCCACCAGTGTTCGCGGGGGGACCTACAATGAGCAGTTCTTC.

The DNA of the CDR3 is TGTGCCAGCGGGGACCCGCCAGCCTACGAGCAGTACTTC. This translates into CASGDPPAYEQYF. The chain combines TRBV2 with TRBJ2-7; D may match TRBD1 or TRBD2 (5 bases each). Trimming left V 8 bases short and J 2 bases short, with 13 bases between. The germline V gene has CDR1 SNHLY and CDR2 FYNNEI. This CDR3 has 13 residues.

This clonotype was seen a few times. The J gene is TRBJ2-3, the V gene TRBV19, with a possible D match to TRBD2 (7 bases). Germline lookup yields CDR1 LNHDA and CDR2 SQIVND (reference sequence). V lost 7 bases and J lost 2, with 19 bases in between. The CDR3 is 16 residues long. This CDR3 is CASMTGGLGATDTQYF. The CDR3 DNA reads TGTGCCAGTATGACGGGGGGCCTTGGGGCCACAGATACGCAGTATTTT.

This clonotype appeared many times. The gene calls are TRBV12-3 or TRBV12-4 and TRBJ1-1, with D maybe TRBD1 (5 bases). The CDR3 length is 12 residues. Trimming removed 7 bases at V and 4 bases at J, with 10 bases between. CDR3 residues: CASMVGATEAFF. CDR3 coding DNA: TGTGCCAGCATGGTCGGGGCCACTGAAGCTTTCTTT.

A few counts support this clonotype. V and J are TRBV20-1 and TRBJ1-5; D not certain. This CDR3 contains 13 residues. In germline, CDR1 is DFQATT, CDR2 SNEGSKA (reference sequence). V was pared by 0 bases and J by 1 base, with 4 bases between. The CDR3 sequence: CSARDESNQPQHF. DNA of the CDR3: TGCAGTGCTAGAGATGAGAGCAATCAGCCCCAGCATTTT.

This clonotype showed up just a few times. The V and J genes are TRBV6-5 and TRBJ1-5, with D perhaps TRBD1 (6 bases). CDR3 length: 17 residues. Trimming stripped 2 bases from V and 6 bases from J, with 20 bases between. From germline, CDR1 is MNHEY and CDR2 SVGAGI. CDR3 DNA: TGTGCCAGCAGTTACGCCCGTAGGGGGAATGTGGGTCAGCCCCAGCATTTT. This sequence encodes CASSYARRGNVGQPQHF.

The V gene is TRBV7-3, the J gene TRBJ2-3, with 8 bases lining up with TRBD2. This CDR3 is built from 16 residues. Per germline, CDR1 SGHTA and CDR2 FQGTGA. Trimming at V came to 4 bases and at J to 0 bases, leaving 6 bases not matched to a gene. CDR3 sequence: CASSSGRGASTDTQYF. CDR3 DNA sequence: TGTGCCAGCAGCTCCGGGCGGGGGGCCAGCACAGATACGCAGTATTTT.

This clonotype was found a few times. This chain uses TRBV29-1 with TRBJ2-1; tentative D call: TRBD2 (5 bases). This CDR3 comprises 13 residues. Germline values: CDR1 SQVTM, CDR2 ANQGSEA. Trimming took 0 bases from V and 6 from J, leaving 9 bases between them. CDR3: CSVEESGPNEQFF. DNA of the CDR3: TGCAGCGTTGAAGAGAGCGGCCCCAATGAGCAGTTCTTC.

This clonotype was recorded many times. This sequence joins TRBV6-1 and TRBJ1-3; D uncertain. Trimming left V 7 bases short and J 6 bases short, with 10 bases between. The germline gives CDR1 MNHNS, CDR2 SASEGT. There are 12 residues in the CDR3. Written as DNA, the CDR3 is TGTGCCAGCATTGGACGGGAAAACACCATATATTTT. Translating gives CASIGRENTIYF.

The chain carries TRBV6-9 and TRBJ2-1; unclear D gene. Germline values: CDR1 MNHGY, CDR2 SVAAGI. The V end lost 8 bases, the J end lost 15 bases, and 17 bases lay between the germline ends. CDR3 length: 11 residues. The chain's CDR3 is CASLDLGFSFF. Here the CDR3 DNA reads TGTGCCAGCCTTGATTTAGGATTTTCGTTCTTC.

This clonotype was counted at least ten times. CDR3 bases: TGTGCCAGCAGCCACCCGGGACAGGGATTAGCCGGGGAGCTGTTTTTT. It encodes CASSHPGQGLAGELFF. The chain couples TRBV14 to TRBJ2-2; 9 positions agree with TRBD1. V lost 3 bases, J lost 6 bases, and 8 bases stayed unmatched. CDR3 length equals 16 residues. Germline CDR1 reads SGHDN; CDR2 reads FVKESK.

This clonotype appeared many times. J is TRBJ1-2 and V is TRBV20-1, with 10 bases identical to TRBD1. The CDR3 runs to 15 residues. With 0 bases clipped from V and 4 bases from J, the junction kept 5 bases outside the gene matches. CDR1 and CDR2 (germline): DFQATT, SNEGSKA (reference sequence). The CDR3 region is CSARDSGTGVYGYTF. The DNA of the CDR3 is TGCAGTGCTAGAGATTCCGGGACAGGGGTCTATGGCTACACCTTC.

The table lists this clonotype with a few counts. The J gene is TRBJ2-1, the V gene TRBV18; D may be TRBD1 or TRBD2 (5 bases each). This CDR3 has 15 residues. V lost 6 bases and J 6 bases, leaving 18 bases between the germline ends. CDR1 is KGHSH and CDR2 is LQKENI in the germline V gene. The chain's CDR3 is CASSKARGELNEQFF. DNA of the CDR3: TGTGCCAGCTCGAAAGCTCGGGGCGAACTCAATGAGCAGTTCTTC.

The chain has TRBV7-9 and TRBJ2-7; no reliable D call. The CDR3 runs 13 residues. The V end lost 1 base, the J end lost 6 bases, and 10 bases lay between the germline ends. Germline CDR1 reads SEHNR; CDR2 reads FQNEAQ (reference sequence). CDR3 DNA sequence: TGTGCCAGCAGCTTAGGTACCGGGCTCGAGCAGTACTTC. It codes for CASSLGTGLEQYF.

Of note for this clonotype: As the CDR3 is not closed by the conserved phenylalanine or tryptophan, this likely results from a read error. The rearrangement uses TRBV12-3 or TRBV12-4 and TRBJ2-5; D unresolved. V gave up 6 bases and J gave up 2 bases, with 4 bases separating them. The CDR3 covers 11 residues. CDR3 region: CASSLQETQYY. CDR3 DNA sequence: TGTGCCAGCAGCCTACAAGAGACCCAGTACTAC.

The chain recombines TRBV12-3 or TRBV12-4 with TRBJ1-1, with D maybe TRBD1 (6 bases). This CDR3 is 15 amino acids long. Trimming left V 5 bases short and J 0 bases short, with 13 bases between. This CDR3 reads CASSPRWGLNTEAFF. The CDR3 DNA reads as TGTGCCAGCAGTCCTAGATGGGGGCTGAACACTGAAGCTTTCTTT.

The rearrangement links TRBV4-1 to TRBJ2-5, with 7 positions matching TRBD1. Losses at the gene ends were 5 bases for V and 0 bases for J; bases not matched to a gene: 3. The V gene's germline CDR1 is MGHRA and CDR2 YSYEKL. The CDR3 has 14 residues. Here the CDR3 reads CASSGTEYQETQYF. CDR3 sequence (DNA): TGCGCCAGCAGCGGGACAGAATACCAAGAGACCCAGTACTTC.

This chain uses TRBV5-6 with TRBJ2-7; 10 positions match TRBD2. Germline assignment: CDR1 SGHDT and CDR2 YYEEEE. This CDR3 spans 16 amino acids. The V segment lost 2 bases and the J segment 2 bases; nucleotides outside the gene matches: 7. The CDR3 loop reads CASSFAAGLAAYEQYF. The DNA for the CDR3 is TGTGCCAGCAGCTTTGCTGCCGGACTAGCGGCCTACGAGCAGTACTTC.

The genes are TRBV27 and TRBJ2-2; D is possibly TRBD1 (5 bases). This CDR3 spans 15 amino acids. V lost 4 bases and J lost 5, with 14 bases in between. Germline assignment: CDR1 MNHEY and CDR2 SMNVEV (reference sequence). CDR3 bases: TGTGCCAGCAGTTCTCCAGGGCCCTTAACCGGGGAGCTGTTTTTT. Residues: CASSSPGPLTGELFF.

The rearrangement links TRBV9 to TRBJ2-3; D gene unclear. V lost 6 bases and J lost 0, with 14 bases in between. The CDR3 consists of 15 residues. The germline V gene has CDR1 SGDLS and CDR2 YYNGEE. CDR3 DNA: TGTGCCAGCAACGCTTTTGGTGCTAGCACAGATACGCAGTATTTT. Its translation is CASNAFGASTDTQYF.

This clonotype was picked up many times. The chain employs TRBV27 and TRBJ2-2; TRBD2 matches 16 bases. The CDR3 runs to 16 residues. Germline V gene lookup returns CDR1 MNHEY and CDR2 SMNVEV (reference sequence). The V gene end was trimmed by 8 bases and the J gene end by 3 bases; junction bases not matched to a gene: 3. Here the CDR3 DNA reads TGTGCCAGCGGGACTAGCGGGAGGGTTGACACCGGGGAGCTGTTTTTT. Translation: CASGTSGRVDTGELFF.

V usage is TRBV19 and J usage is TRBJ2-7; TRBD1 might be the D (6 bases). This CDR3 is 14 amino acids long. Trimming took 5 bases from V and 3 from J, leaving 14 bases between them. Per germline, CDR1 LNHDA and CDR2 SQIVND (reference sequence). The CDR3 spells CASSLKGQYYEQYF. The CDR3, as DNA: TGTGCCAGTAGTCTAAAAGGACAGTACTACGAGCAGTACTTC.

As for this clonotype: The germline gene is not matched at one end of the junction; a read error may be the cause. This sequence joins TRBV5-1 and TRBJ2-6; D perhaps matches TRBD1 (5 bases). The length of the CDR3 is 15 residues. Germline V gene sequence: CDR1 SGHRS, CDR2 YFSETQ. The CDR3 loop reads CASSLGGTGANVLSF. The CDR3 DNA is TGCGCCAGCAGCTTGGGGGGAACTGGGGCCAACGTCCTGTCTTTC. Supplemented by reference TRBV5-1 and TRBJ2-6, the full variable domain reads KAGVTQTPRYLIKTRGQQVTLSCSPISGHRSVSWYQQTPGQGLQFLFEYFSETQRNKGNFPGRFSGRQFSNSRSEMNVSTLELGDSALYLCASSLGGTGANVLSFGAGSRLTVL.

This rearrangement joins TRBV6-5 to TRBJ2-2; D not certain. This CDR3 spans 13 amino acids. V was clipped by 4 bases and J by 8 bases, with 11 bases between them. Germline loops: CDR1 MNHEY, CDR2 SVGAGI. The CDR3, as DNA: TGTGCCAGCAGTTCCCCGGGTCCGGGGGAGCTGTTTTTT. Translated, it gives CASSSPGPGELFF.

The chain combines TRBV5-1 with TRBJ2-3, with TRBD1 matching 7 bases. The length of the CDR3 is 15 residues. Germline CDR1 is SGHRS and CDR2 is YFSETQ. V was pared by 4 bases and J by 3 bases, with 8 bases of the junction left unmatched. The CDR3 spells CASSPRQGRTDTQYF. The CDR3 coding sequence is TGCGCCAGCAGCCCCCGACAGGGTAGAACAGATACGCAGTATTTT. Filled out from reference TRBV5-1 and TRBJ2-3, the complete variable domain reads KAGVTQTPRYLIKTRGQQVTLSCSPISGHRSVSWYQQTPGQGLQFLFEYFSETQRNKGNFPGRFSGRQFSNSRSEMNVSTLELGDSALYLCASSPRQGRTDTQYFGPGTRLTVL.

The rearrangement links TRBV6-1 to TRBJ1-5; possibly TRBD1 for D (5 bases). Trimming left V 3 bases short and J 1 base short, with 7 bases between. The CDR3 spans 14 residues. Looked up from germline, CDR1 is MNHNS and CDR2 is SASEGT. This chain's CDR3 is CASSERDSNQPQHF. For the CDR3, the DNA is TGTGCCAGCAGTGAGAGGGACAGCAATCAGCCCCAGCATTTT.

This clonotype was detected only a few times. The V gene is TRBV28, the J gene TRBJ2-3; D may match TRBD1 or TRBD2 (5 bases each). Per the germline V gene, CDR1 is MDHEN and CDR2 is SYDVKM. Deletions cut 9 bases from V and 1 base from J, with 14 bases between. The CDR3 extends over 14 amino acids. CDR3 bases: TGTGCCAGTGGGACCGGAGAACGCACAGATACGCAGTATTTT. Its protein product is CASGTGERTDTQYF.